These 18 T cell receptor beta chains were all obtained from the same sample, sequenced in a study of blood T cell repertoires in COVID-19. The assay was immunoSEQ multiplex PCR, and TCRdb's table has in-frame clones only and misses some. The sample holds roughly 100,000 clones, approximately 86% seen once. Sequenced material: peripheral blood. Receptors originate from a woman aged 80 or over with acute or convalescent COVID-19.

The V call is TRBV7-3, the J call TRBJ2-1, with D possibly TRBD2 on 5 matching bases. This CDR3 has 16 amino acids. Trimming removed 1 base from V and 0 bases from J, with 10 bases in between. In germline, CDR1 is SGHTA, CDR2 FQGTGA. The CDR3 protein is CASSLMRAASYNEQFF. Written as DNA, the CDR3 is TGTGCCAGCAGCTTAATGAGGGCAGCCTCCTACAATGAGCAGTTCTTC.

The CDR3 sequence: CASSGLAGTTGELFF. CDR3 coding DNA: TGTGCCAGCAGTGGACTAGCGGGGACTACCGGGGAGCTGTTTTTT. The chain couples TRBV25-1 to TRBJ2-2; 11 bases fit TRBD2. CDR1 is MGHDK, CDR2 SYGVNS, per germline. The length of the CDR3 is 15 residues. Trimming took 4 bases from V and 5 from J; bases not matched to a gene: 3.

The V call is TRBV5-1, the J call TRBJ1-1, with D hard to call. Germline CDR1 SGHRS, CDR2 YFSETQ. V lost 0 bases to trimming and J lost 5 bases, with 8 bases between them. The CDR3 consists of 13 residues. This CDR3 is CASSLDSWTEAFF. The CDR3 DNA reads as TGCGCCAGCAGCTTGGACAGCTGGACTGAAGCTTTCTTT. Variable domain in full (rest from reference TRBV5-1 and TRBJ1-1): KAGVTQTPRYLIKTRGQQVTLSCSPISGHRSVSWYQQTPGQGLQFLFEYFSETQRNKGNFPGRFSGRQFSNSRSEMNVSTLELGDSALYLCASSLDSWTEAFFGQGTRLTVV.

The rearrangement links TRBV5-5 to TRBJ1-2; 12 bases are shared with TRBD1. Germline trimming cut 3 bases from V and 8 bases from J; bases unmatched to any gene: 2. The CDR3 is made up of 13 amino acids. Per germline, CDR1 SGHKS and CDR2 YYEKEE (reference sequence). The CDR3 region is CASSYGTGGGYTF. The CDR3 nucleotides are TGTGCCAGCAGCTACGGGACAGGGGGCGGCTACACCTTC.

The rearrangement links TRBV15 to TRBJ1-1; D is perhaps TRBD1 (6 bases). This CDR3 is 16 amino acids long. Germline lookup yields CDR1 LNHNV and CDR2 YYDKDF (reference sequence). Trimming took 5 bases from V and 3 from J, leaving 19 bases between them. CDR3 loop: CATSQPLHRADTEAFF. DNA of the CDR3: TGTGCCACCAGCCAACCGCTCCACAGGGCGGACACTGAAGCTTTCTTT.

The rearrangement uses TRBV9 and TRBJ2-1; maybe TRBD2 (6 bases). The CDR3 runs 15 residues. Germline V gene data show CDR1 as SGDLS and CDR2 as YYNGEE. Trimming stripped 0 bases from V and 4 bases from J, with 11 bases between. This CDR3 is CASSVAGTQYNEQFF. Written as DNA, the CDR3 is TGTGCCAGCAGCGTAGCGGGGACTCAGTACAATGAGCAGTTCTTC.

The CDR3 DNA follows: TGTGCCAGCAGTTACTCAGACAGTTACTCCTACAATGAGCAGTTCTTC. Its protein product is CASSYSDSYSYNEQFF. The genes are TRBV6-6 and TRBJ2-1, with a possible D match to TRBD1 (5 bases). CDR3 size: 16 residues. V gave up 0 bases and J gave up 0 bases, with 9 bases separating them. The germline V gene has CDR1 MNHNY and CDR2 SVGAGI (reference sequence).

The J gene is TRBJ2-4, the V gene TRBV21-1; TRBD1 is taken as the D call from the table, unchecked against the DNA. TRBV21-1 is given as a pseudogene. The CDR3 length is 17 residues. The CDR3: CASSAPAQGRAKNIQYF. The CDR3 DNA sequence: TGTGCCAGCAGCGCTCCCGCTCAGGGTAGGGCCAAAAACATTCAGTACTTC.

The chain employs TRBV19 and TRBJ1-3; a weak D match, TRBD1 (5 bases). The germline V gene has CDR1 LNHDA and CDR2 SQIVND (reference sequence). V lost 9 bases to trimming and J lost 0 bases, with 12 bases between them. The CDR3 extends over 14 amino acids. CDR3 nucleotide sequence: TGTGCCAGCACGGTGGGGGGCTCTGGAAACACCATATATTTT. This encodes CASTVGGSGNTIYF.

The rearrangement joins TRBV29-1 to TRBJ2-7, with no clear D. Trimming left V 0 bases short and J 3 bases short, with 6 bases between. The CDR3 is made up of 12 amino acids. The germline gives CDR1 SQVTM, CDR2 ANQGSEA. The CDR3 nucleotides read TGCAGCGTTGAAGACGTGCGCTACGAGCAGTACTTC. This gives the protein CSVEDVRYEQYF.

The chain is built from TRBV7-2 and TRBJ2-7; 9 bases line up with TRBD1. Germline CDR1 and CDR2: SGHTA and FQGNSA. The CDR3 totals 15 residues. The J segment lost 1 base and the V segment lost 5 bases, leaving 6 bases of the junction unmatched. The CDR3 region has the DNA TGTGCCAGCAGCGTCAGACAGGGGGTATCCTACGAGCAGTACTTC. This encodes CASSVRQGVSYEQYF.

The rearrangement links TRBV14 to TRBJ2-3; TRBD1 matches 7 bases. V lost 1 base to trimming and J lost 3 bases; unmatched junction nucleotides: 7. Germline CDR1 reads SGHDN; CDR2 reads FVKESK. This CDR3 is 16 amino acids long. The CDR3 reads CASSQVRPGGTDTQYF. CDR3 coding DNA: TGTGCCAGCAGCCAAGTGCGGCCAGGGGGAACAGATACGCAGTATTTT.

CDR3 amino acids: CASSVGHPNYGYTF. Written as DNA, the CDR3 is TGTGCCAGCAGCGTGGGACACCCTAACTATGGCTACACCTTC. The V gene is TRBV9, the J gene TRBJ1-2, with D possibly matching TRBD1 (6 bases). This CDR3 has 14 amino acids. The germline V gene encodes CDR1 SGDLS and CDR2 YYNGEE. V lost 2 bases and J 0 bases, leaving 8 bases between the germline ends.

The rearrangement links TRBV2 to TRBJ2-3; D might be TRBD2 (6 bases). Trimming shortened V by 5 bases and J by 1 base, and 13 bases separated the two germline ends. Germline CDR1 SNHLY, CDR2 FYNNEI. The CDR3 length is 15 residues. The DNA for the CDR3 is TGTGCCAGCAGTTCGCCGGGACTGGGCACAGATACGCAGTATTTT. Translating it yields CASSSPGLGTDTQYF. Looking up the rest from reference TRBV2 and TRBJ2-3 gives the full variable domain: EPEVTQTPSHQVTQMGQEVILRCVPISNHLYFYWYRQILGQKVEFLVSFYNNEISEKSEIFDDQFSVERPDGSNFTLKIRSTKLEDSAMYFCASSSPGLGTDTQYFGPGTRLTVL.

CDR3 region: CASRGQGWTGELFF. The CDR3 DNA reads TGTGCCAGCCGCGGCCAGGGTTGGACCGGGGAGCTGTTTTTT. The chain couples TRBV28 to TRBJ2-2; D may be TRBD1 (5 bases). This CDR3 has 14 amino acids. The V and J ends lost 8 bases and 5 bases respectively, with 15 bases between them. CDR1 is MDHEN and CDR2 is SYDVKM in the germline V gene.

This clone was counted between two and nine times. The J gene is TRBJ1-4, the V gene TRBV27; 9 positions agree with TRBD1. Trimming took 0 bases from V and 8 from J; bases not matched to a gene: 4. In germline, CDR1 is MNHEY, CDR2 SMNVEV (reference sequence). CDR3 length equals 15 residues. CDR3: CASSLSGQGREKLFF. In DNA, the CDR3 is TGTGCCAGCAGTTTATCGGGACAGGGCAGGGAAAAACTGTTTTTT.

The chain couples TRBV19 to TRBJ1-5; unclear D gene. This CDR3 contains 16 residues. Germline values: CDR1 LNHDA, CDR2 SQIVND (reference sequence). Trimming left V 5 bases short and J 1 base short, with 15 bases between. The DNA of the CDR3 is TGTGCCAGTAGTTCAGGACTTTTTCTCAGCAATCAGCCCCAGCATTTT. Translated, it gives CASSSGLFLSNQPQHF. Variable domain in full (rest from reference TRBV19 and TRBJ1-5): DGGITQSPKYLFRKEGQNVTLSCEQNLNHDAMYWYRQDPGQGLRLIYYSQIVNDFQKGDIAEGYSVSREKKESFPLTVTSAQKNPTAFYLCASSSGLFLSNQPQHFGDGTRLSIL.

The genes are TRBV2 and TRBJ1-2; D gene uncertain. CDR3 length: 14 amino acids. Germline V gene data show CDR1 as SNHLY and CDR2 as FYNNEI. With 3 bases removed from V and 0 bases from J, the gap between germline ends came to 8 bases. This CDR3 reads CASSEGRTNYGYTF. CDR3 DNA sequence: TGTGCCAGCAGTGAGGGCAGAACTAACTATGGCTACACCTTC.